The clone carrying this T cell receptor (beta chain) has more than one count but fewer than ten. Original analysis: Amplification from reference gene primers served as the basis for estimated nucleated cell counts. Assay used: immunoSEQ multiplex PCR; TCRdb lists only in-frame clones, some missing. The V and J calls and clone size come from that table; D and trimming were worked out from the DNA. The sample comprises about 100,000 clones, 88% of which are singletons, and about 4.6% rests with the top ten. The data originate from a study of blood T cell repertoires in COVID-19. The wider study: Donors in the United States, Italy and Spain gave samples during acute or convalescent COVID-19. Sample material is recorded as cDNA or gDNA derived from T cells, B-cell-depleted T cells, or PBMCs.

With V trimmed by 4 bases and J by 5 bases, 11 bases remained unmatched. The CDR3 sequence is 16 residues long. CDR1 MDHEN and CDR2 SYDVKM come from the germline V gene. Source material: peripheral blood. This sequence originates from a human donor in a cohort sampled during active COVID-19. The chain joins TRBV28 to TRBJ1-1; 9 nucleotides align to TRBD1. The CDR3: CASSSQPGQGHTEAFF. CDR3 coding DNA: TGTGCCAGCAGTTCCCAACCGGGACAGGGACATACTGAAGCTTTCTTT.